Following are 30 T cell receptor beta chains from one sample sequenced in a study of cytomegalovirus exposure and HLA in healthy donors. The PCR had 60 Vbeta and 13 Jbeta primers. Clones were sequenced by immunoSEQ multiplex PCR, and TCRdb holds only the in-frame ones, with some missing. The top ten clones hold roughly 0.7% of a sample with approximately 220,000 clones, approximately 88% of them seen once. The sample consisted of PBMCs. These receptors all stem from a boy aged 2 to 10 in good health and CMV-seronegative.

This chain uses TRBV11-3 with TRBJ2-7, with D maybe TRBD2 (5 bases). This CDR3 has 13 residues. CDR1 and CDR2 from the germline V gene are SGHNT and YENEEA. V was cut by 6 bases and J by 1 base, with 10 bases left in between. CDR3 DNA: TGTGCCAGCAGTCGGACTGATTCCTACGAGCAGTACTTC. This codes for CASSRTDSYEQYF.

This clone showed up just once. V and J are TRBV9 and TRBJ2-1; tentatively, D is TRBD1 (6 bases). The germline gives CDR1 SGDLS, CDR2 YYNGEE. V was clipped by 3 bases and J by 11 bases, with 15 bases between them. The CDR3 has 13 residues. In nucleotides, the CDR3 is TGTGCCAGCAGCGCCACTACAGGGAACCAGCAGTTCTTC. Amino acid sequence: CASSATTGNQQFF.

V and J are TRBV18 and TRBJ1-5; 8 positions match TRBD1. This CDR3 contains 18 residues. Unmatched junction bases numbered 16, after V lost 3 bases and J lost 6 bases. From germline, CDR1 is KGHSH and CDR2 LQKENI. In DNA form, the CDR3 reads TGTGCCAGCTCACCCCAAGAGACAGGGGCCTCACCGGGTCAGCCCCAGCATTTT. Translated: CASSPQETGASPGQPQHF.

The chain recombines TRBV5-1 with TRBJ1-2, with TRBD1 as a possible D gene (6 bases). This CDR3 has 15 amino acids. The V and J ends lost 3 bases and 3 bases respectively, with 15 bases between them. Germline V gene sequence: CDR1 SGHRS, CDR2 YFSETQ. DNA for the CDR3: TGCGCCAGCAGCTGGACCCGAGGGGGGGACTATGGCTACACCTTC. Its translation is CASSWTRGGDYGYTF.

The genes are TRBV5-4 and TRBJ2-1, with 9 bases aligning to TRBD2. The CDR3 totals 16 residues. Losses at the gene ends were 0 bases for V and 8 bases for J; bases not matched to a gene: 9. Looked up from germline, CDR1 is SGHNT and CDR2 is YYREEE (reference sequence). The CDR3 spells CASSLAIAGGPHEQFF. The CDR3 bases are TGTGCCAGCAGCTTGGCCATTGCGGGAGGGCCGCATGAGCAGTTCTTC.

This clone was seen only once. The V call is TRBV4-1, the J call TRBJ2-7; D gene unclear. The germline gives CDR1 MGHRA, CDR2 YSYEKL. The ends were cut back, 2 bases at V and 4 bases at J, with 9 bases in the middle. The CDR3 length is 13 residues. In DNA, the CDR3 is TGCGCCAGCAGCCAACTGGTGAGGTACGAGCAGTACTTC. Translation gives CASSQLVRYEQYF.

The CDR3 protein is CASSAGTSGLQETQYF. CDR3 DNA sequence: TGTGCCAGCAGCGCCGGGACTAGCGGGTTACAAGAGACCCAGTACTTC. This chain links TRBV5-4 with TRBJ2-5; 12 nucleotides align to TRBD2. Trimming took 4 bases from V and 2 from J; bases not matched to a gene: 6. The CDR3 consists of 16 residues. CDR1 and CDR2 from the germline V gene are SGHNT and YYREEE (reference sequence).

Of note for this clone: A read error may account for a junction end that differs from germline. V is TRBV27 and J is TRBJ1-1; possible D gene TRBD1, 6 bases. Germline V lookup: CDR1 MNHEY, CDR2 SMNVEV (reference sequence). This CDR3 is built from 11 residues. Here the CDR3 reads CASGLQGEAFF. The CDR3 nucleotides read TGTGCCAGCGGTTTACAGGGTGAAGCTTTCTTT.

The chain carries TRBV4-1 and TRBJ2-7; TRBD2 matches at 12 bases. This CDR3 region has 15 residues. The V segment lost 4 bases and the J segment 7 bases; nucleotides outside the gene matches: 8. Germline V gene lookup returns CDR1 MGHRA and CDR2 YSYEKL. The CDR3 loop is CASSLWTSGTREQYF. DNA of the CDR3: TGCGCCAGCAGCCTGTGGACTAGCGGGACGCGAGAGCAGTACTTC.

This clone has just a few counts. The CDR3 DNA reads TGCGCCAGCAGCCAAGCCAAGGCGGGGGGAGGGCCAGAGACCCAGTACTTC. This sequence encodes CASSQAKAGGGPETQYF. The chain employs TRBV4-1 and TRBJ2-5; TRBD2 aligns across 8 bases. Germline V gives CDR1 MGHRA, CDR2 YSYEKL. The CDR3 loop spans 17 amino acids. V trimming: 1 base; J trimming: 4 bases; junction bases outside the gene matches: 11.

This chain uses TRBV28 with TRBJ2-5; 7 bases align to TRBD1. CDR3 length equals 16 residues. Germline trimming cut 6 bases from V and 4 bases from J; bases unmatched to any gene: 14. Germline loops: CDR1 MDHEN, CDR2 SYDVKM. The chain's CDR3 is CASRSPTGQRSETQYF. CDR3 nucleotide sequence: TGTGCCAGCAGATCTCCTACGGGACAGAGGTCAGAGACCCAGTACTTC. The full variable domain, rest sourced from reference TRBV28 and TRBJ2-5, is DVKVTQSSRYLVKRTGEKVFLECVQDMDHENMFWYRQDPGLGLRLIYFSYDVKMKEKGDIPEGYSVSREKKERFSLILESASTNQTSMYLCASRSPTGQRSETQYFGPGTRLLVL.

The table lists this clone with a count of one. This sequence joins TRBV30 and TRBJ1-4; 8 bases fit TRBD1. CDR1 is GTSNPN, CDR2 SVGIG, per germline (reference sequence). The CDR3 is 15 amino acids. After removal of 0 bases from V and 8 bases from J, the junction contained 8 bases not matched to a gene. The CDR3 DNA follows: TGTGCCTGGAGTGTTCAATACAGGGGGGGAGAAAAACTGTTTTTT. Translating gives CAWSVQYRGGEKLFF.

This clone was observed once. The gene calls are TRBV9 and TRBJ2-1; 8 nucleotides match TRBD2. Germline V lookup: CDR1 SGDLS, CDR2 YYNGEE. CDR3 length: 14 amino acids. V lost 3 bases to trimming and J lost 7 bases; unmatched junction nucleotides: 6. CDR3 sequence (DNA): TGTGCCAGCAGCGCTCCGGGACTAGTAAATGAGCAGTTCTTC. It codes for CASSAPGLVNEQFF.

This chain uses TRBV13 with TRBJ2-3; 10 bases match TRBD1. This CDR3 has 18 residues. Per the germline V gene, CDR1 is PRHDT and CDR2 is FYEKMQ (reference sequence). The V and J ends lost 5 bases and 3 bases, in that order; junction bases with no gene match: 14. CDR3 DNA: TGTGCCAGCAGCCCCATAGCCCGCCGGGACAGGGGAACAGATACGCAGTATTTT. Protein: CASSPIARRDRGTDTQYF. Combining the CDR3 with reference TRBV13 and TRBJ2-3 gives the whole variable domain AAGVIQSPRHLIKEKRETATLKCYPIPRHDTVYWYQQGPGQDPQFLISFYEKMQSDKGSIPDRFSAQQFSDYHSELNMSSLELGDSALYFCASSPIARRDRGTDTQYFGPGTRLTVL.

This chain links TRBV29-1 with TRBJ2-5; a weak D match, TRBD1 (6 bases). The CDR3 runs 14 residues. Trimming stripped 4 bases from V and 1 base from J, with 13 bases between. The germline V gene has CDR1 SQVTM and CDR2 ANQGSEA. CDR3 sequence reads: CSVVSRGPQETQYF. CDR3 DNA sequence: TGCAGCGTTGTATCCAGGGGCCCCCAAGAGACCCAGTACTTC.

This rearrangement joins TRBV11-3 to TRBJ2-3; TRBD2 matches at 10 bases. V lost 8 bases to trimming and J lost 4 bases; unmatched junction nucleotides: 6. This CDR3 has 14 residues. Germline V gene data show CDR1 as SGHNT and CDR2 as YENEEA. The CDR3 loop reads CASASGSWADTQYF. CDR3 nucleotide sequence: TGTGCCAGCGCTAGCGGGAGTTGGGCAGATACGCAGTATTTT. Together with reference TRBV11-3 and TRBJ2-3, the CDR3 gives the full variable domain: EAGVVQSPRYKIIEKKQPVAFWCNPISGHNTLYWYLQNLGQGPELLIRYENEEAVDDSQLPKDRFSAERLKGVDSTLKIQPAELGDSAVYLCASASGSWADTQYFGPGTRLTVL.

The rearrangement uses TRBV5-1 and TRBJ1-1, with D possibly being TRBD1 (6 bases). Germline CDR1 is SGHRS and CDR2 is YFSETQ. V shed 0 bases and J shed 7 bases, with 13 bases lying between them. The CDR3 loop spans 14 amino acids. The DNA for the CDR3 is TGCGCCAGCAGCTTGGGGGGGGGCCAAGTTGAAGCTTTCTTT. This codes for CASSLGGGQVEAFF.

As for this clone: Compared with germline, one end of the junction differs, possibly owing to a read error. The V and J genes are TRBV7-7 and TRBJ2-5; maybe TRBD2 (6 bases). Near its end, the DNA agrees better with TRBJ2-7, so the J call may be wrong. CDR1 SSHAT and CDR2 FNYEAQ come from the germline V gene (reference sequence). This CDR3 contains 15 residues. The CDR3 reads CASSLVLAETYEQYF. The CDR3 DNA reads as TGTGCTAGCAGCTTAGTTTTAGCGGAAACCTACGAGCAGTACTTC.

The chain links TRBV5-4 to TRBJ2-2; D possibly corresponds to TRBD2 (5 bases). The CDR3 spans 15 residues. Trimming removed 0 bases at V and 4 bases at J, with 10 bases between. Looked up from germline, CDR1 is SGHNT and CDR2 is YYREEE (reference sequence). The DNA for the CDR3 is TGTGCCAGCAGCTTGGAGGGTCGGGGCACCGGGGAGCTGTTTTTT. Protein product: CASSLEGRGTGELFF.

The chain employs TRBV14 and TRBJ2-5, with 15 bases fitting TRBD2. There are 17 residues in the CDR3. V was pared by 4 bases and J by 5 bases, with 8 bases of the junction left unmatched. In germline, CDR1 is SGHDN, CDR2 FVKESK. The CDR3, as DNA: TGTGCCAGCAGCCGGACTAGCGGGGGGGACCTTTGGGAGACCCAGTACTTC. Translation gives CASSRTSGGDLWETQYF.

The V gene is TRBV29-1, the J gene TRBJ2-3; possible D gene TRBD2, 7 bases. Germline CDR1 and CDR2: SQVTM and ANQGSEA. With 4 bases removed from V and 8 bases from J, the gap between germline ends came to 28 bases. CDR3 size: 17 residues. CDR3 loop: CSVVMGGQGRPVGTQYF. The CDR3 nucleotides read TGCAGCGTTGTCATGGGGGGGCAGGGGCGCCCTGTGGGTACGCAGTATTTT.

In its sample, this clone was seen once. The chain joins TRBV18 to TRBJ2-1; 7 nucleotides agree with TRBD2. J lost 9 bases, V lost 0 bases, and 8 bases had no gene match. There are 15 residues in the CDR3. In germline, CDR1 is KGHSH, CDR2 LQKENI. The CDR3 loop is CASSPPSSGGSEQFF. The CDR3 nucleotides read TGTGCCAGCTCACCACCGTCTAGCGGCGGCAGTGAGCAGTTCTTC.

The chain couples TRBV6-6 to TRBJ1-5, with D possibly TRBD1 on 6 matching bases. The germline CDR1 and CDR2 sequences are MNHNY and SVGAGI (reference sequence). The CDR3 totals 15 residues. V was cut by 6 bases and J by 1 base, with 13 bases left in between. The CDR3 reads CASSPRGSSNQPQHF. CDR3 bases: TGTGCCAGCAGCCCAAGGGGGTCGAGCAATCAGCCCCAGCATTTT.

This chain's CDR3 is CASSQGWGGNGYTF. CDR3 DNA: TGTGCCAGCAGCCAGGGTTGGGGGGGTAATGGCTACACCTTC. The chain uses TRBV7-9 and TRBJ1-2; D might be TRBD1 (5 bases). The germline V gene encodes CDR1 SEHNR and CDR2 FQNEAQ (reference sequence). The V and J ends lost 5 bases and 6 bases respectively, with 16 bases between them. This CDR3 spans 14 amino acids. The full variable domain, completed using reference TRBV7-9 and TRBJ1-2, is DTGVSQNPRHKITKRGQNVTFRCDPISEHNRLYWYRQTLGQGPEFLTYFQNEAQLEKSRLLSDRFSAERPKGSFSTLEIQRTEQGDSAMYLCASSQGWGGNGYTFGSGTRLTVV.

The V call is TRBV30, the J call TRBJ1-1; D ambiguous. V lost 5 bases and J lost 7, with 8 bases in between. CDR3 length equals 10 residues. The germline V gene has CDR1 GTSNPN and CDR2 SVGIG (reference sequence). This chain's CDR3 is CAWSRGEAFF. CDR3 bases: TGTGCCTGGTCTAGAGGTGAAGCTTTCTTT.

V is TRBV14 and J is TRBJ2-7; the match to TRBD2 covers 11 bases. The CDR3 spans 14 residues. Losses at the gene ends were 4 bases for V and 7 bases for J; bases not matched to a gene: 6. The germline V gene has CDR1 SGHDN and CDR2 FVKESK. CDR3 region: CASSLAGGPQEQYF. The CDR3 nucleotides are TGTGCCAGCAGCCTAGCGGGAGGGCCGCAAGAGCAGTACTTC. Supplemented by reference TRBV14 and TRBJ2-7, the full variable domain reads EAGVTQFPSHSVIEKGQTVTLRCDPISGHDNLYWYRRVMGKEIKFLLHFVKESKQDESGMPNNRFLAERTGGTYSTLKVQPAELEDSGVYFCASSLAGGPQEQYFGPGTRLTVT.

This rearrangement joins TRBV30 to TRBJ2-3, with 10 bases fitting TRBD1. CDR1 is GTSNPN, CDR2 SVGIG, per germline (reference sequence). CDR3 length equals 15 residues. J was trimmed by 2 bases and V by 3 bases; bases with no gene match: 5. The CDR3 reads CAWSGTGAYTDTQYF. CDR3 bases: TGTGCCTGGAGCGGGACAGGGGCCTACACAGATACGCAGTATTTT.

The J gene is TRBJ2-1, the V gene TRBV5-3, with 9 bases lining up with TRBD2. TRBV5-3 qualifies as an ORF whose function is uncertain. The length of the CDR3 is 16 residues. After removal of 0 bases from V and 10 bases from J, the junction contained 11 bases not matched to a gene. The CDR3 DNA reads as TGTGCCAGAAGCTTGGTACTAGCGGGTTGTGGTAAGGAGCAGTTCTTC. This codes for CARSLVLAGCGKEQFF.

The chain links TRBV5-6 to TRBJ2-7; TRBD2 might be the D (7 bases). The germline V and J ends were trimmed by 0 bases and 6 bases, with 19 bases remaining between them. The CDR3 consists of 16 residues. The germline V gene encodes CDR1 SGHDT and CDR2 YYEEEE. CDR3 nucleotide sequence: TGTGCCAGCAGCTTGGGAGGGGGGAGGGGGAGGACCGAGCAGTACTTC. Its protein is CASSLGGGRGRTEQYF.

This rearrangement joins TRBV2 to TRBJ1-1; 10 positions agree with TRBD1. The CDR3 consists of 16 residues. V was clipped by 5 bases and J by 5 bases; unmatched bases: 11. The germline gives CDR1 SNHLY, CDR2 FYNNEI. Written as DNA, the CDR3 is TGTGCCAGCAGTATTCGACCCCCGGGACAGGGGACTGAAGCTTTCTTT. As protein: CASSIRPPGQGTEAFF.